The rows below give T cell receptor beta chains drawn from one sample of a study of sequential checkpoint blockade in melanoma. Sequenced by immunoSEQ multiplex PCR; TCRdb stores in-frame clones only, minus some. The table includes about 19,000 clones, around 83% detected once. Sequencing was performed on CD8+ T cells sorted from blood (inferred from file names), taken from a patient given nivolumab and ipilimumab in sequence. These receptor sequences come from a human donor with melanoma. The CDR3 runs from the conserved cysteine through the conserved F or W. D genes are given only for firm matches. Clone size is stated in some rows and not others, as once, few, many or a class when expanded.

v_gene: TRBV27
d_gene: .
j_gene: TRBJ2-3
abundance: .
CDR3nt: TGTGCCAGCAGTATCTCCAGGCCAGATACGCAGTATTTT
CDR3aa: CASSISRPDTQYF

v_gene: TRBV5-6
d_gene: TRBD1
j_gene: TRBJ2-5
abundance: .
CDR3nt: TGTGCCAGCAGCCCAGGGGGCTCGCAAGAGACCCAGTACTTC
CDR3aa: CASSPGGSQETQYF

v_gene: TRBV19
d_gene: .
j_gene: TRBJ2-2
abundance: once
CDR3nt: TGTGCCAGTAGTATAGGGGGCCCGAACACCGGGGAGCTGTTTTTT
CDR3aa: CASSIGGPNTGELFF

v_gene: TRBV27
d_gene: TRBD2
j_gene: TRBJ2-5
abundance: .
CDR3nt: TGTGCCAGCAGTCCTACCTCCAGATCGTGGAGGGAGGGCCTCGAGACCCAGTACTTC
CDR3aa: CASSPTSRSWREGLETQYF

v_gene: TRBV18
d_gene: .
j_gene: TRBJ2-2
abundance: .
CDR3nt: TGTGCCAGCTCGCAGGGAAACGGGGAGCTGTTTTTT
CDR3aa: CASSQGNGELFF

v_gene: TRBV28
d_gene: .
j_gene: TRBJ1-5
abundance: few
CDR3nt: TGTGCCAGCGTACCCCCCCGGGGGGCCCAGCATTTT
CDR3aa: CASVPPRGAQHF

v_gene: TRBV5-1
d_gene: .
j_gene: TRBJ2-7
abundance: .
CDR3nt: TGCGCCAGCAGCTTGGAGCCGTACGAGCAGTACTTC
CDR3aa: CASSLEPYEQYF

v_gene: TRBV4-2
d_gene: TRBD1
j_gene: TRBJ1-5
abundance: .
CDR3nt: TGTGCCAGCAGTCATGACAGGGACAATCAGCCCCAGCATTTT
CDR3aa: CASSHDRDNQPQHF

v_gene: TRBV15
d_gene: TRBD1
j_gene: TRBJ2-1
abundance: .
CDR3nt: TGTGCCACCAGTCCGACCCTCGAAGGACAGGGAAGCGATGAGCAGTTCTTC
CDR3aa: CATSPTLEGQGSDEQFF

v_gene: TRBV19
d_gene: TRBD2
j_gene: TRBJ2-5
abundance: .
CDR3nt: TGTGCCAGTAGTCTGACTAGCGGGAGCTTCGAGACCCAGTACTTC
CDR3aa: CASSLTSGSFETQYF

v_gene: TRBV5-4
d_gene: TRBD1
j_gene: TRBJ1-2
abundance: .
CDR3nt: TGTGCCAGCAGCTTACCCTGGACAGGGGACTACACCTTC
CDR3aa: CASSLPWTGDYTF

v_gene: TRBV19
d_gene: .
j_gene: TRBJ2-2
abundance: .
CDR3nt: TGTGCCAGTAGTCGGGGGTACACCGGGGAGCTGTTTTTT
CDR3aa: CASSRGYTGELFF

v_gene: TRBV13
d_gene: TRBD1
j_gene: TRBJ2-7
abundance: .
CDR3nt: TGTGCCAGCAGCTCACAGGGGCACTACGAGCAGTACTTC
CDR3aa: CASSSQGHYEQYF

v_gene: TRBV5-6
d_gene: TRBD2
j_gene: TRBJ2-2
abundance: .
CDR3nt: TGTGCCAGCAGCCCGACTAGCAGCTTAGGGGAGCTGTTTTTT
CDR3aa: CASSPTSSLGELFF

v_gene: TRBV6-1
d_gene: .
j_gene: TRBJ1-5
abundance: medium-sized
CDR3nt: TGTGCCAGCAGTGAAGATGTCGGAGTAAATCAGCCCCAGCATTTT
CDR3aa: CASSEDVGVNQPQHF

v_gene: TRBV28
d_gene: .
j_gene: TRBJ2-7
abundance: .
CDR3nt: TGTGCCAGCAGTTTGGCACATCAGGGATCTCTGATCGAGCAGTACTTC
CDR3aa: CASSLAHQGSLIEQYF

v_gene: TRBV6-5
d_gene: TRBD1
j_gene: TRBJ1-1
abundance: .
CDR3nt: TGTGCCAGCAGTCTTCAGGACAGGGGAACTGAAGCTTTCTTT
CDR3aa: CASSLQDRGTEAFF

v_gene: TRBV28
d_gene: .
j_gene: TRBJ1-2
abundance: .
CDR3nt: TGTGCCAGCAGTTTCGAAAGAGATGGCTACACCTTC
CDR3aa: CASSFERDGYTF

v_gene: TRBV7-9
d_gene: .
j_gene: TRBJ1-2
abundance: few
CDR3nt: TGTGCCAGCAGCTTACAAGAGAACTATGGCTACACCTTC
CDR3aa: CASSLQENYGYTF

v_gene: TRBV12-5
d_gene: .
j_gene: TRBJ1-5
abundance: .
CDR3nt: TGTGCTAGTGGACTGGACACAAATCAGCCCCAGCATTTT
CDR3aa: CASGLDTNQPQHF